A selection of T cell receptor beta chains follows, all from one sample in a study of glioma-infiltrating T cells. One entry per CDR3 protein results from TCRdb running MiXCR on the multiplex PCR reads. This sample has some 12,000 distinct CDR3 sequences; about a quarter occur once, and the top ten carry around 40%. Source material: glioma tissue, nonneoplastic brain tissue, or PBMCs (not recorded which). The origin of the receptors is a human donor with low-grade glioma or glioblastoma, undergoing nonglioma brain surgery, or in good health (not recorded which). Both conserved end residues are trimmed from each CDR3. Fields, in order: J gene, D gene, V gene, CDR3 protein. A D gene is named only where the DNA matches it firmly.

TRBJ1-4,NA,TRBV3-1,ASSQDLHNDKLF
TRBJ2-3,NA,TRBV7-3,ASSLGPTDTQY
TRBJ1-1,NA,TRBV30,AWSRVTEAF
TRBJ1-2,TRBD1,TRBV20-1,SATDRGLANYGYT
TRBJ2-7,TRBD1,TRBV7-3,ASSFDRGYEQY
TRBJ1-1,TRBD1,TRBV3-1,ASSPTGGAWNTEAF
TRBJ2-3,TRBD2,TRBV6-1,ASILRLAGGPSLSTDTQY
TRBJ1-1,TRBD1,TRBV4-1,ASSRSDREAF
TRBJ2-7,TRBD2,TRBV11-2,ASSLEPTSGKGYEQY
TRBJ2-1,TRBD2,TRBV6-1,ASLGLAGGPHEQF
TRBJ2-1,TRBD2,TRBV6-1,ATREGSYNEQF
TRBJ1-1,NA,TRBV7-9,ASSQVTGPLEAF
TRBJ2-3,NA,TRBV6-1,ASSLDQPSGTDTQY
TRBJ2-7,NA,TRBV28,ASSRLYEQY
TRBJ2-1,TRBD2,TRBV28,ASSLFVAGARNEQF
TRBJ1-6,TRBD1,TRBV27,ATHMTGRRPNSPLH
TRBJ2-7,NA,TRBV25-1,ASSVGGQNEQY
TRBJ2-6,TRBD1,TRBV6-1,ASGTGTASLDSGANVLT
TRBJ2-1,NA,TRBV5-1,ASSLPGHRGLNEQF
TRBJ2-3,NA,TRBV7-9,ASSPPPADTQY
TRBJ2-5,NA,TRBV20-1,SAPPKPGVEETQY
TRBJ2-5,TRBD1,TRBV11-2,ASSFPEGGETQY
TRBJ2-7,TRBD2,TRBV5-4,ASSMGGSYEQY
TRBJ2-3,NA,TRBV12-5,ASRVSNTQY
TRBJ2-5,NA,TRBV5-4,ASSPPDEGTQY
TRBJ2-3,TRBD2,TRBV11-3,ASSRGTSGRTDTQY
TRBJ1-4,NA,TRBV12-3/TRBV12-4,ARDFANEKLF
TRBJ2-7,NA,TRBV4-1,ASSHSGVSSYEQY
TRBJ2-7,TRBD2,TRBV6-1,ASSRRLAGEGTYEQY
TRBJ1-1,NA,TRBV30,AWSLGINTEAF
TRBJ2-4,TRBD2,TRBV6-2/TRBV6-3,ASSQTGTSGVTLAKNIQY
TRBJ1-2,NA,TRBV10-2,ASSSATNYGYT
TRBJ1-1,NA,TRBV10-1,ASSKDVRAEAF
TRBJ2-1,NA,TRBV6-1,ASGRQGQGFLYNEQF
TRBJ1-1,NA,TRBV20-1,SARAGGASTEAF
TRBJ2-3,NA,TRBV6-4,ASSDRGTDTQY
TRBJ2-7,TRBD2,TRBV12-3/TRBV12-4,ASSSQWAGDVGEQY
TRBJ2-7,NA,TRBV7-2,ASSLVGSGGYEQY
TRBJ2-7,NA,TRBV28,ASRPGPTSYEQY
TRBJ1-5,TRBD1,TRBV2,ASRRDRYNQPQH
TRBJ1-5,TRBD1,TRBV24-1,ATRQGGNQPQH
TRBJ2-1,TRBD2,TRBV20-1,SARPVLAGVYNEQF
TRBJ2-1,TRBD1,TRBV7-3,ASSGQGSTPNEQF
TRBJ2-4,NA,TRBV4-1,ASSQDEVAKNIQY
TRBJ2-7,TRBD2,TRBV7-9,ASSFGLAGMDEQY
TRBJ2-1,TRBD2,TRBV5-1,ASSLWGLAAGDNEQF
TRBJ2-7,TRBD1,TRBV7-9,ASETGDTYEQY
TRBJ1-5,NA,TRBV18,ASSANGNQHQH
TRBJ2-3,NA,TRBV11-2,ASSLDNQGSTDTQY
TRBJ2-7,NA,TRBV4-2,ASSQVTGIGEQY
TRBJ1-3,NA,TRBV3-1,ASSQDYRRVGNTIY
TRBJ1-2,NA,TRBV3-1,ASSQVGSYGYT